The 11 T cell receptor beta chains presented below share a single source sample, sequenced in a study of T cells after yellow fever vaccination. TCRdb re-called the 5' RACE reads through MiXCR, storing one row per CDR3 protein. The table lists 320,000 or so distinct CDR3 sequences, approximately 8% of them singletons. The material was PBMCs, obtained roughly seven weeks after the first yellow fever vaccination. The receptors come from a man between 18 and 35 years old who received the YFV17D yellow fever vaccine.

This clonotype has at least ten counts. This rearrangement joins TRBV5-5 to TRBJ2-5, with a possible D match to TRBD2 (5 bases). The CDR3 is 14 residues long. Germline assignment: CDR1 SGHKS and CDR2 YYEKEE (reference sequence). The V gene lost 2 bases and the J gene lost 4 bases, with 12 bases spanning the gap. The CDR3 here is CASSFWRTGETQYF. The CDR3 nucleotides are TGTGCCAGCAGCTTTTGGAGGACGGGAGAGACCCAGTACTTC.

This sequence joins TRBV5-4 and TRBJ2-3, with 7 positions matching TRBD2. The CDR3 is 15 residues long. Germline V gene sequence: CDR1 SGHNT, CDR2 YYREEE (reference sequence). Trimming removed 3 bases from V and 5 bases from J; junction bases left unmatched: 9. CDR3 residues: CASSSRGEGGDTQYF. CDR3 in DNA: TGTGCCAGCAGCTCCCGGGGGGAGGGCGGAGATACGCAGTATTTT.

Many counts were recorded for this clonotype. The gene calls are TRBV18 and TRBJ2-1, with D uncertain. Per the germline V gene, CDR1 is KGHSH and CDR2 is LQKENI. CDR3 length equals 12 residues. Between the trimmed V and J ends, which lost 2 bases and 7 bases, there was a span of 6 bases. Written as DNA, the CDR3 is TGTGCCAGCTCACCAGTCGGAAATGAGCAGTTCTTC. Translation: CASSPVGNEQFF.

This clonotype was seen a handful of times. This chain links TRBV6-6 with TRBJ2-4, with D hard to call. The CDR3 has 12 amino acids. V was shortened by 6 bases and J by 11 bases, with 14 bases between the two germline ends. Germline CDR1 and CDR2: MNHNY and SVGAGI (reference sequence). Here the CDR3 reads CASSPSLGVQYF. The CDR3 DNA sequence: TGTGCCAGCAGCCCCAGTCTTGGTGTTCAGTACTTC.

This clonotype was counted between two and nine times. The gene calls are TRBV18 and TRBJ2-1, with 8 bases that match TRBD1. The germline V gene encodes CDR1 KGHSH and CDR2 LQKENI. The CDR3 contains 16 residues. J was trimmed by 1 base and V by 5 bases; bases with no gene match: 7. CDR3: CASSEYQGASYNEQFF. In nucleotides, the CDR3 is TGTGCCAGCTCAGAATATCAGGGGGCATCCTACAATGAGCAGTTCTTC.

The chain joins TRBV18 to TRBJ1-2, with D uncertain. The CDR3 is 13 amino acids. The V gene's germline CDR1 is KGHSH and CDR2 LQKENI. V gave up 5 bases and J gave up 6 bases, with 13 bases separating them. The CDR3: CASSSRTPDGYTF. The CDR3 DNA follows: TGTGCCAGCTCATCCCGGACTCCCGATGGCTACACCTTC.

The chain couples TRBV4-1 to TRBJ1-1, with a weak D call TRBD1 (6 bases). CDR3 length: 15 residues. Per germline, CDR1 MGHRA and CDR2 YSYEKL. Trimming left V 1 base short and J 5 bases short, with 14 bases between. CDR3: CASSQVGGDMTEAFF. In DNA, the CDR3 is TGCGCCAGCAGCCAAGTTGGAGGGGACATGACTGAAGCTTTCTTT.

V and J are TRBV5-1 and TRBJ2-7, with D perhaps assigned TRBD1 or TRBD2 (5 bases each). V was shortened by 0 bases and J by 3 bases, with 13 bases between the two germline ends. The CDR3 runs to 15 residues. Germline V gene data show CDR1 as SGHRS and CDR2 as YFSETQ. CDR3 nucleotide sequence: TGCGCCAGCAGCTTGGTTGTCCGGGACGGCTACGAGCAGTACTTC. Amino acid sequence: CASSLVVRDGYEQYF.

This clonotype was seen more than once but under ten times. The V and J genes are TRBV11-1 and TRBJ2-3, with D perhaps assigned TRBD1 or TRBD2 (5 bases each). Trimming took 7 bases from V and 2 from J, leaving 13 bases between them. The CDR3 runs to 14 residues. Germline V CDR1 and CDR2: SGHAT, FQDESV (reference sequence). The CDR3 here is CASNIGASTDTQYF. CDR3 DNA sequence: TGTGCCAGCAACATCGGGGCCTCCACAGATACGCAGTATTTT.

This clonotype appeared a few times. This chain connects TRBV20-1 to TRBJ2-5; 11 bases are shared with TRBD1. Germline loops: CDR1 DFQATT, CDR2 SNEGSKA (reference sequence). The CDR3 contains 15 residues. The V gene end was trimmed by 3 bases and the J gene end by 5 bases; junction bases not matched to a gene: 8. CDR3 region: CSARKDRGRRETQYF. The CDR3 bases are TGCAGTGCTAGGAAGGACAGGGGGCGCAGGGAGACCCAGTACTTC.

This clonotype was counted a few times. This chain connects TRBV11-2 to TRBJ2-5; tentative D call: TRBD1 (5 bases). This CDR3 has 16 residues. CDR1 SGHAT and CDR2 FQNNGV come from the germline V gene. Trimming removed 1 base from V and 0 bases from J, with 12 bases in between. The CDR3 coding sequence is TGTGCCAGCAGCTTAGGCAAGTGGGGCCACCAAGAGACCCAGTACTTC. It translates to CASSLGKWGHQETQYF.